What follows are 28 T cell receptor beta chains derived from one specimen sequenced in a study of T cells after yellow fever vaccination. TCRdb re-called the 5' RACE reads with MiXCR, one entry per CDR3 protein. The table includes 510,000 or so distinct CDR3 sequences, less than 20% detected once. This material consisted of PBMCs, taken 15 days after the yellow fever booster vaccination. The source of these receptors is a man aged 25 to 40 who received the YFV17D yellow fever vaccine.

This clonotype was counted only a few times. The CDR3 reads CASSFHTNSPYNEQFF. The CDR3 DNA sequence: TGTGCCAGCAGCTTTCACACGAATTCCCCCTACAATGAGCAGTTCTTC. The chain combines TRBV21-1 with TRBJ2-1. TRBV21-1 has pseudogene status. The length of the CDR3 is 16 residues.

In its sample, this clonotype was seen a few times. The CDR3 DNA is TGCGCCAGCAGCTCCACTCTTTACGACAATGAGCAGTTCTTC. Translation gives CASSSTLYDNEQFF. The chain couples TRBV10-2 to TRBJ2-1; D call uncertain. The ends were cut back, 6 bases at V and 5 bases at J, with 14 bases in the middle. The CDR3 runs to 14 residues. Germline-derived CDR1 and CDR2 are WSHSY and SAAADI.

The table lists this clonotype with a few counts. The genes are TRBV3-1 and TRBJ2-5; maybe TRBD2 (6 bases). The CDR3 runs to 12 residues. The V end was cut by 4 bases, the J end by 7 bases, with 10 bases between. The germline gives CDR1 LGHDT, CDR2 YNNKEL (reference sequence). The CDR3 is CASSLRSGTQYF. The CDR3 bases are TGTGCCAGCAGCCTCCGTAGCGGGACCCAGTACTTC.

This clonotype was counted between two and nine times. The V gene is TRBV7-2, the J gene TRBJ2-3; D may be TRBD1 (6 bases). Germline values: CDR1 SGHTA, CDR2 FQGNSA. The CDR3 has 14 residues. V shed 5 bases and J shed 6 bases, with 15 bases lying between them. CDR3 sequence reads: CASSPSNRADTQYF. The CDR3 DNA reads TGTGCCAGCAGCCCCTCAAACAGGGCGGATACGCAGTATTTT.

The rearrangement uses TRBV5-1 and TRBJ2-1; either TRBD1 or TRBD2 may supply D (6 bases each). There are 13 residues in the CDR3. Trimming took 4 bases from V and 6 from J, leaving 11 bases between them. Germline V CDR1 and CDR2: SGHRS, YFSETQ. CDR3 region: CASSRGTLNEQFF. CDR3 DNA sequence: TGCGCCAGCAGCCGCGGGACACTCAATGAGCAGTTCTTC.

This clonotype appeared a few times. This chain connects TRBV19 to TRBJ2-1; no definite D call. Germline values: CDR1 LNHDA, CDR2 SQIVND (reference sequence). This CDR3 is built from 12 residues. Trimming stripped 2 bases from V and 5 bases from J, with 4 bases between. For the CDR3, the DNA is TGTGCCAGTAGTATAACTAACAATGAGCAGTTCTTC. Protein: CASSITNNEQFF.

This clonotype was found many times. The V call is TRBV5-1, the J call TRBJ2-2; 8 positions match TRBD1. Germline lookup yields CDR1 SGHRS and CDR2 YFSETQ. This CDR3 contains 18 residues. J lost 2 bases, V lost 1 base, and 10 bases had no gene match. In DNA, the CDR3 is TGCGCCAGCAGCTTGAGAAGCGCAGGGGGCCCCAACACCGGGGAGCTGTTTTTT. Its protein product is CASSLRSAGGPNTGELFF.

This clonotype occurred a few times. CDR3 in amino acids: CASSSSGRAHEQYF. As DNA, the CDR3 is TGTGCCAGCAGTTCTAGCGGGAGGGCGCACGAGCAGTACTTC. The rearrangement uses TRBV7-9 and TRBJ2-7, with 12 bases fitting TRBD2. This CDR3 has 14 residues. CDR1 is SEHNR and CDR2 is FQNEAQ in the germline V gene (reference sequence). V was pared by 6 bases and J by 5 bases, with 5 bases of the junction left unmatched.

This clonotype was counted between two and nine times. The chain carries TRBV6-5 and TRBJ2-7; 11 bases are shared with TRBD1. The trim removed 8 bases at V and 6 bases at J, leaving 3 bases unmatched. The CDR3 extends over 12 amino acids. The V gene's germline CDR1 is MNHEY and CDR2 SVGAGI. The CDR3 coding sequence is TGTGCCAGCCGGACAGGGGGCCTCGAGCAGTACTTC. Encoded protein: CASRTGGLEQYF.

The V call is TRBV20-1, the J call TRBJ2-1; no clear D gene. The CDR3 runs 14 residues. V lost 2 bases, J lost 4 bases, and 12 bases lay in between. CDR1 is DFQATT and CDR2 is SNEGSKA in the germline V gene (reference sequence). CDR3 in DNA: TGCAGTGCTAGATTGCCCGTTTCGTACAATGAGCAGTTCTTC. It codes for CSARLPVSYNEQFF.

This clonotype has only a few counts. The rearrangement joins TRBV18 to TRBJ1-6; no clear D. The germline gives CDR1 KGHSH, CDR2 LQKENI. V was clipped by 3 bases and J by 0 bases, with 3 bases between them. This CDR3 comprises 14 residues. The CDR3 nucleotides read TGTGCCAGCTCACCGAGCTCCTATAATTCACCCCTCCACTTT. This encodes CASSPSSYNSPLHF. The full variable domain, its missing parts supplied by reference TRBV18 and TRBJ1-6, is NAGVMQNPRHLVRRRGQEARLRCSPMKGHSHVYWYRQLPEEGLKFMVYLQKENIIDESGMPKERFSAEFPKEGPSILRIQQVVRGDSAAYFCASSPSSYNSPLHFGNGTRLTVT.

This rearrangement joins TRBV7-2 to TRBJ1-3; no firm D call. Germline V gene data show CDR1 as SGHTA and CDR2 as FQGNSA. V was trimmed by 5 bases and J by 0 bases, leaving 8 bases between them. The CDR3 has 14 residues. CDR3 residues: CASSTRGSGNTIYF. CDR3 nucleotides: TGTGCCAGCAGCACCCGGGGCTCTGGAAACACCATATATTTT.

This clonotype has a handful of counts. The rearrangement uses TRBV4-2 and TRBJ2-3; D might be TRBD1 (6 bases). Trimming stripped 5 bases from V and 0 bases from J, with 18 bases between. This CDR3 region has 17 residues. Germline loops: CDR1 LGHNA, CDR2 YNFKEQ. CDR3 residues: CASSARSGAWSTDTQYF. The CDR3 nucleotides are TGTGCCAGCAGCGCACGATCAGGGGCCTGGAGCACAGATACGCAGTATTTT.

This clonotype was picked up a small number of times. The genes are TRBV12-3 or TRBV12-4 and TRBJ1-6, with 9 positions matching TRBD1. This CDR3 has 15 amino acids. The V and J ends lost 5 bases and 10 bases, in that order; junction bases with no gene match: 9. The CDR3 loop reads CASSLRTGVYSPLHF. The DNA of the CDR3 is TGTGCCAGCAGTCTGAGGACAGGGGTGTACTCACCCCTCCACTTT.

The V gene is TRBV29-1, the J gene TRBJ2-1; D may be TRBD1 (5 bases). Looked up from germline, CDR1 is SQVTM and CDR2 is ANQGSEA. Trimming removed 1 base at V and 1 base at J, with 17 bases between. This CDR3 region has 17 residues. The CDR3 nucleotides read TGCAGCGTTGAAGCCCCGTGGGGCGGAACTTCCTACAATGAGCAGTTCTTC. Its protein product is CSVEAPWGGTSYNEQFF.

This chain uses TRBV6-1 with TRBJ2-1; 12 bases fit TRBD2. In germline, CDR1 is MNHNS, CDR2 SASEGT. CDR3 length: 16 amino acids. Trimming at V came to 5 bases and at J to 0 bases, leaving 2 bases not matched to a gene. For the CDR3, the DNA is TGTGCCAGCAGTCTAGCGGGAGGGTTCTCCTACAATGAGCAGTTCTTC. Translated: CASSLAGGFSYNEQFF.

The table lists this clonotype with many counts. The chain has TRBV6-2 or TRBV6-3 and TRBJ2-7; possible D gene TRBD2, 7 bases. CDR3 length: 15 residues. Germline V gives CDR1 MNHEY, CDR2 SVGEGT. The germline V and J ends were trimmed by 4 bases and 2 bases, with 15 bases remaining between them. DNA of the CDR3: TGTGCCAGCAGTTCTCGGACTAGGGGGACCTACGAGCAGTACTTC. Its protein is CASSSRTRGTYEQYF.

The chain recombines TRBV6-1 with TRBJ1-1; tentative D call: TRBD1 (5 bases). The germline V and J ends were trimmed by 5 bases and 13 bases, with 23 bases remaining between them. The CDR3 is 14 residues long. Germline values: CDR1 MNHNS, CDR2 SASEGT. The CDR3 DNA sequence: TGTGCCAGCAGTCCCGACAGCACCACTGAAGTTGGTTTCTTT. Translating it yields CASSPDSTTEVGFF.

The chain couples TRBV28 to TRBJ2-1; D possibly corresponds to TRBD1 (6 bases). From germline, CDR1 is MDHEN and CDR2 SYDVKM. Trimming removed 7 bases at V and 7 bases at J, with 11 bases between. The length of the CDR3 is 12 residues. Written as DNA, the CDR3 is TGTGCCAGCACCCCGAGGGGGAATGAGCAGTTCTTC. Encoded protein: CASTPRGNEQFF. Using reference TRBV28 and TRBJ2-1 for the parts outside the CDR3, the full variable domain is DVKVTQSSRYLVKRTGEKVFLECVQDMDHENMFWYRQDPGLGLRLIYFSYDVKMKEKGDIPEGYSVSREKKERFSLILESASTNQTSMYLCASTPRGNEQFFGPGTRLTVL.

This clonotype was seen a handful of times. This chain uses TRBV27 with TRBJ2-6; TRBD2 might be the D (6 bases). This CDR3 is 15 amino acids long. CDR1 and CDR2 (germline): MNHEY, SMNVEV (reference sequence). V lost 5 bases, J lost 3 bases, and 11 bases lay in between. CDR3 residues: CASSIRGGGANVLTF. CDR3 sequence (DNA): TGTGCCAGCAGTATCCGGGGAGGTGGGGCCAACGTCCTGACTTTC.

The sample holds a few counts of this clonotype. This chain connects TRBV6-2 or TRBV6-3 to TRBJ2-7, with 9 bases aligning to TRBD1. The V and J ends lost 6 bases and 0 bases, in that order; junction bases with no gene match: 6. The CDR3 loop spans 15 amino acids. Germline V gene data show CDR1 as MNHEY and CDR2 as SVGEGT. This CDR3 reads CASRRQGESSYEQYF. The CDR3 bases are TGTGCCAGCAGAAGACAGGGGGAGAGCTCCTACGAGCAGTACTTC.

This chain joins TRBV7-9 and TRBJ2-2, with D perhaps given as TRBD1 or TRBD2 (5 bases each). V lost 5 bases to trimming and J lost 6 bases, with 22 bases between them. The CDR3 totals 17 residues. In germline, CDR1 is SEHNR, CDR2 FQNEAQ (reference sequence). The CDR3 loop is CASSPDPDTKRSGELFF. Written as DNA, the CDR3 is TGTGCCAGCAGCCCGGACCCGGACACAAAGCGGTCCGGGGAGCTGTTTTTT.

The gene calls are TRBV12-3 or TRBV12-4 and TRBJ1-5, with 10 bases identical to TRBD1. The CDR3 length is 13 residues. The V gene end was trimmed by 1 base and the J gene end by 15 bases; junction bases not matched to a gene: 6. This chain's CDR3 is CASSLVRDRGMHF. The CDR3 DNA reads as TGTGCCAGCAGTTTAGTGCGGGACAGGGGTATGCATTTT.

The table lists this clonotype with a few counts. The CDR3 loop is CASSLVETTSTDTQYF. In DNA, the CDR3 is TGTGCCAGCAGCTTAGTGGAAACTACTAGCACAGATACGCAGTATTTT. The rearrangement links TRBV7-2 to TRBJ2-3; D remains unclear. Trimming stripped 1 base from V and 0 bases from J, with 11 bases between. The CDR3 sequence is 16 residues long. The V gene's germline CDR1 is SGHTA and CDR2 FQGNSA.

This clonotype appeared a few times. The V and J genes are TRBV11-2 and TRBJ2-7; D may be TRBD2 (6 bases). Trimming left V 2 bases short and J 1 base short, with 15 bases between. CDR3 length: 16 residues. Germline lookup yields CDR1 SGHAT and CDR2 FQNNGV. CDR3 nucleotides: TGTGCCAGCAGCTTAATCCGCGGGATAGAATCCTACGAGCAGTACTTC. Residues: CASSLIRGIESYEQYF. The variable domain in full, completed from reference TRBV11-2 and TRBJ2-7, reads EAGVAQSPRYKIIEKRQSVAFWCNPISGHATLYWYQQILGQGPKLLIQFQNNGVVDDSQLPKDRFSAERLKGVDSTLKIQPAKLEDSAVYLCASSLIRGIESYEQYFGPGTRLTVT.

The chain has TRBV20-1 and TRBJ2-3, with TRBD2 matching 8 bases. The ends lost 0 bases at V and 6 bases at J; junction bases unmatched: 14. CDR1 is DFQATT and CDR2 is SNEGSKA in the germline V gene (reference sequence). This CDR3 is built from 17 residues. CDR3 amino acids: CSARDHQIAGSRDTQYF. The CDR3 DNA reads TGCAGTGCTAGAGATCACCAGATAGCGGGAAGTAGGGATACGCAGTATTTT.

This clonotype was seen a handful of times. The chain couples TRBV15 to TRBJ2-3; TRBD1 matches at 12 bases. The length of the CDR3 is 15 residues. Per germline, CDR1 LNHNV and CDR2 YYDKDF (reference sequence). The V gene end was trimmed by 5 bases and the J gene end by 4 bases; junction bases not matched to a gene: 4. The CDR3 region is CATSGRDRGPDTQYF. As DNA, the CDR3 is TGTGCCACCAGCGGCCGGGACAGGGGGCCAGATACGCAGTATTTT.

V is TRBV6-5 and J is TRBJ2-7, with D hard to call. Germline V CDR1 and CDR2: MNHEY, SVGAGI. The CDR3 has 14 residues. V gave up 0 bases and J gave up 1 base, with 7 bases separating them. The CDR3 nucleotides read TGTGCCAGCAGTTACTCGACGGAATCCTACGAGCAGTACTTC. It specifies CASSYSTESYEQYF.